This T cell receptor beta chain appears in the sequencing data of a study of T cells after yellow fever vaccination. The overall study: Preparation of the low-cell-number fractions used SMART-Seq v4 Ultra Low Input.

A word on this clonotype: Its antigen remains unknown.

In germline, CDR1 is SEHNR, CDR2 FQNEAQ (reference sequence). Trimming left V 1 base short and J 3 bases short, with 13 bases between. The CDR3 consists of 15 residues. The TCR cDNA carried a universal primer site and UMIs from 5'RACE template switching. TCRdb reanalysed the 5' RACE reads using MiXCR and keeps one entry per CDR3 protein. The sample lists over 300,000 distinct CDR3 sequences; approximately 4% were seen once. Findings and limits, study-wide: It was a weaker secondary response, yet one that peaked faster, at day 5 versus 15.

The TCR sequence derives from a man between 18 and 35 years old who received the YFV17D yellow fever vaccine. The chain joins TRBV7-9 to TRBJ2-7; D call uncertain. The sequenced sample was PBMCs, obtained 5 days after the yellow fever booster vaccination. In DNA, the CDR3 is TGTGCCAGCAGCTTAGACAGTTCCTATTTCTACGAGCAGTACTTC. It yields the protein CASSLDSSYFYEQYF.